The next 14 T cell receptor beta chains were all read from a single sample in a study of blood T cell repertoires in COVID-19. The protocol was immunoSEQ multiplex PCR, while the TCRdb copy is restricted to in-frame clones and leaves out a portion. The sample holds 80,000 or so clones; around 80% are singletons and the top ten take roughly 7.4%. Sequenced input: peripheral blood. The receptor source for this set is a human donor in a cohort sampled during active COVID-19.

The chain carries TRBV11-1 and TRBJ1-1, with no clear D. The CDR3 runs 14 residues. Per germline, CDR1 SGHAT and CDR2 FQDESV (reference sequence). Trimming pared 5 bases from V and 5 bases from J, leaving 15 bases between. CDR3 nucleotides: TGTGCCAGCAGCCGGCCGGGTGGAGAAACTGAAGCTTTCTTT. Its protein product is CASSRPGGETEAFF.

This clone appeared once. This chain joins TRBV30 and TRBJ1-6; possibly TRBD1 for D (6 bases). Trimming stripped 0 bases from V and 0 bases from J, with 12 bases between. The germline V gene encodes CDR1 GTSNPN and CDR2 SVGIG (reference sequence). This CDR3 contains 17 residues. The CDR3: CAWSVLTGSSYNSPLHF. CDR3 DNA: TGTGCCTGGAGTGTACTTACAGGGAGCTCCTATAATTCACCCCTCCACTTT. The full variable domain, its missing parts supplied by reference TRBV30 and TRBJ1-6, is SQTIHQWPATLVQPVGSPLSLECTVEGTSNPNLYWYRQAAGRGLQLLFYSVGIGQISSEVPQNLSASRPQDRQFILSSKKLLLSDSGFYLCAWSVLTGSSYNSPLHFGNGTRLTVT.

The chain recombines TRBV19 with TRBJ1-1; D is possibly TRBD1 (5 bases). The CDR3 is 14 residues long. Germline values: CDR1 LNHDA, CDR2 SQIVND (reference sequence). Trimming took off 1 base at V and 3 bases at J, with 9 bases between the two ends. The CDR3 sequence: CASSIGGGDTEAFF. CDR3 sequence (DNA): TGTGCCAGTAGTATAGGGGGCGGGGACACTGAAGCTTTCTTT.

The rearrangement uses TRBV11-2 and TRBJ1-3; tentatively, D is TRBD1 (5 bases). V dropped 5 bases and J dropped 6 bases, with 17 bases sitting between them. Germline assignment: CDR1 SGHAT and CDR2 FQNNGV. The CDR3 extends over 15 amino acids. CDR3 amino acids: CASSPQAGWENTIYF. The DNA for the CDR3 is TGTGCCAGCAGCCCCCAGGCAGGGTGGGAAAACACCATATATTTT.

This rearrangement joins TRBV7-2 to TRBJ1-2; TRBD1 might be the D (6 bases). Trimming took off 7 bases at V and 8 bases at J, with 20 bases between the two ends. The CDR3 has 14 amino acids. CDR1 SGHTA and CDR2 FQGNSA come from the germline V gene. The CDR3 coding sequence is TGTGCCAGCAACAGGGCGAGATTAGAAGGCGGCTACACCTTC. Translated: CASNRARLEGGYTF.

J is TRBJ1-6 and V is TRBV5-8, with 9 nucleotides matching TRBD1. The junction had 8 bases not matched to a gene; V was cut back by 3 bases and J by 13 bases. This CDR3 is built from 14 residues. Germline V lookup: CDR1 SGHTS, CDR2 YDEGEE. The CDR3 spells CASSWGQGSSPLHF. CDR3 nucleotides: TGTGCCAGCAGCTGGGGACAGGGTAGTTCCCCCCTCCACTTT. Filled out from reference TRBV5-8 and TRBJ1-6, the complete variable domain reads EAGVTQSPTHLIKTRGQQATLRCSPISGHTSVYWYQQALGLGLQFLLWYDEGEERNRGNFPPRFSGRQFPNYSSELNVNALELEDSALYLCASSWGQGSSPLHFGNGTRLTVT.

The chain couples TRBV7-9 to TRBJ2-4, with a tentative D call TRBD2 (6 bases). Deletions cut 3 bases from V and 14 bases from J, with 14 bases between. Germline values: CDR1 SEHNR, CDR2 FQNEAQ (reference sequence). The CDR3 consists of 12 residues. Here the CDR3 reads CASSFTGELEYF. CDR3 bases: TGTGCCAGCAGCTTCACGGGGGAGTTGGAGTACTTC.

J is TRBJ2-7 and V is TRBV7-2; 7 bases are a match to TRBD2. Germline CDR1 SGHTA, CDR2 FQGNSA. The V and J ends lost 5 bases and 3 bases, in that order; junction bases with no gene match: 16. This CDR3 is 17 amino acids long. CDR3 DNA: TGTGCCAGCAGCCCACGTAAATCCACTAGCGAGATCTACGAGCAGTACTTC. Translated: CASSPRKSTSEIYEQYF.

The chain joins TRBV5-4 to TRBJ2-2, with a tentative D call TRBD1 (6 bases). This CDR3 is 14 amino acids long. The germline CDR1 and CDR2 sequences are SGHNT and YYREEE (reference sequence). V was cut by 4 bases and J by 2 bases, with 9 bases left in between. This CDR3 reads CASSQGTNTGELFF. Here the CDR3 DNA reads TGTGCCAGCAGCCAGGGGACAAACACCGGGGAGCTGTTTTTT.

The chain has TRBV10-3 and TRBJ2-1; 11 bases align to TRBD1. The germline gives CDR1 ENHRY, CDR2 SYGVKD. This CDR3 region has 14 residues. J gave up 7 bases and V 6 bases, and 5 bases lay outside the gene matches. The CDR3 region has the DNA TGTGCCATCAGGCCGGGACAGGGGGGGAATGAGCAGTTCTTC. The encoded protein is CAIRPGQGGNEQFF.

CDR3 coding DNA: TGCGCCAGCCGCTACCGGGACAGGGATGAAAAACTGTTTTTT. Translation gives CASRYRDRDEKLFF. V is TRBV5-1 and J is TRBJ1-4, with 9 bases matching TRBD1. V lost 7 bases and J lost 6; bases outside the gene matches: 7. From germline, CDR1 is SGHRS and CDR2 YFSETQ. The CDR3 loop spans 14 amino acids.

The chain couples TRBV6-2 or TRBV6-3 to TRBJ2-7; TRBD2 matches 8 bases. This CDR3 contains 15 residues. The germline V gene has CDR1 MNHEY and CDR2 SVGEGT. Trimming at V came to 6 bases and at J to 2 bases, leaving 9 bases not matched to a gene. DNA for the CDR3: TGTGCCAGCAGCCTAGAAGCGGGGGATGCCTACGAGCAGTACTTC. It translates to CASSLEAGDAYEQYF.

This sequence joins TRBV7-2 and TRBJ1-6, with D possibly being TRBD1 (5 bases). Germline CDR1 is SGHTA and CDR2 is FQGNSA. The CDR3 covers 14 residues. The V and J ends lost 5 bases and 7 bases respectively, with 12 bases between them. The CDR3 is CASSAGEPNSPLHF. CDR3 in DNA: TGTGCCAGCAGCGCGGGGGAACCGAATTCACCCCTCCACTTT.

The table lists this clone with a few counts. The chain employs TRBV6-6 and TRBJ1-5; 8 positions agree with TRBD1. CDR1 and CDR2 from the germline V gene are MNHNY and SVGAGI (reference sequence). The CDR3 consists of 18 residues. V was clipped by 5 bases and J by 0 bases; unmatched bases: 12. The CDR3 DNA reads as TGTGCCAGCAGTCCTGGACAGGGCTCGAGTCGTAGCAATCAGCCCCAGCATTTT. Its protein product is CASSPGQGSSRSNQPQHF.